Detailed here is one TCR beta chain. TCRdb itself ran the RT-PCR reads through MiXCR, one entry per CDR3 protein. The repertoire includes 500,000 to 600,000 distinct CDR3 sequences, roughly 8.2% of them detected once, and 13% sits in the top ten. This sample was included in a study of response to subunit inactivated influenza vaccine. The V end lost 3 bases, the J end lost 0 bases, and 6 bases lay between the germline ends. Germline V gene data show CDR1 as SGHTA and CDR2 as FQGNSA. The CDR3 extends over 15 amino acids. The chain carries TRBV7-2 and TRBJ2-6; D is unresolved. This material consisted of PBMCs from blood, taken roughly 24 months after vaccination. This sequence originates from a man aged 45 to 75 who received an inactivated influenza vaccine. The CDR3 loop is CASSFSYSGANVLTF. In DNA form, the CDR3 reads TGTGCCAGCAGCTTTTCCTACTCTGGGGCCAACGTCCTGACTTTC.